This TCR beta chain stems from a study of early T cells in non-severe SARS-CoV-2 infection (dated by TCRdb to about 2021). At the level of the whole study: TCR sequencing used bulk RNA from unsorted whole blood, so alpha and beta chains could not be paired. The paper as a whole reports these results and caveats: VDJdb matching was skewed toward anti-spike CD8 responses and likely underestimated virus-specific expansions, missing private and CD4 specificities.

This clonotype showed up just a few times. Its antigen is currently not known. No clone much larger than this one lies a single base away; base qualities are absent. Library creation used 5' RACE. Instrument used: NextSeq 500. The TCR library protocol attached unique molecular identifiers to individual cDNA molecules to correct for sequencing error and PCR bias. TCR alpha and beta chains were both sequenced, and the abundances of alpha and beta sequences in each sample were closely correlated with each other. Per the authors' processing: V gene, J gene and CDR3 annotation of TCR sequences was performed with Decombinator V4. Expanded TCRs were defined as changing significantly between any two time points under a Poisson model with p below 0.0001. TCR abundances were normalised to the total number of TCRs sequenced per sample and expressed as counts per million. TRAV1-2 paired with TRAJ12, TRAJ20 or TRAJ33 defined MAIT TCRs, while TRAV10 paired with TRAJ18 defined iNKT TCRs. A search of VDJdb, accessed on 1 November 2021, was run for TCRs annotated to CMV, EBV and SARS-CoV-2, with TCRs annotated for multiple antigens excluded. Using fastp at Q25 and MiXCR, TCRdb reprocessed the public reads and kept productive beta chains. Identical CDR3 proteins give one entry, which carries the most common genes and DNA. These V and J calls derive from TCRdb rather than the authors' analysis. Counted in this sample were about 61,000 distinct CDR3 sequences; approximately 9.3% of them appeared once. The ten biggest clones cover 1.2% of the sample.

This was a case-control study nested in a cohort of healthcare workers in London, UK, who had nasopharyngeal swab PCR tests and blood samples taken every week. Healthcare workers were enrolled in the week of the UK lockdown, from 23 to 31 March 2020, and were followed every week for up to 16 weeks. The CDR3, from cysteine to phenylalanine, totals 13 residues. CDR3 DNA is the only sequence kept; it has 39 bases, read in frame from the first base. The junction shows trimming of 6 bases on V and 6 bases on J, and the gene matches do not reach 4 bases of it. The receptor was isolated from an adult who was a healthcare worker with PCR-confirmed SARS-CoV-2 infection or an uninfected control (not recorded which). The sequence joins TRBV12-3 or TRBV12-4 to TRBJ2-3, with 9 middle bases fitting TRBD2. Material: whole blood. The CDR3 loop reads CASRRTSVDTQYF. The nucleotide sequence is TGTGCCAGCAGACGGACTAGCGTGGATACGCAGTATTTT.